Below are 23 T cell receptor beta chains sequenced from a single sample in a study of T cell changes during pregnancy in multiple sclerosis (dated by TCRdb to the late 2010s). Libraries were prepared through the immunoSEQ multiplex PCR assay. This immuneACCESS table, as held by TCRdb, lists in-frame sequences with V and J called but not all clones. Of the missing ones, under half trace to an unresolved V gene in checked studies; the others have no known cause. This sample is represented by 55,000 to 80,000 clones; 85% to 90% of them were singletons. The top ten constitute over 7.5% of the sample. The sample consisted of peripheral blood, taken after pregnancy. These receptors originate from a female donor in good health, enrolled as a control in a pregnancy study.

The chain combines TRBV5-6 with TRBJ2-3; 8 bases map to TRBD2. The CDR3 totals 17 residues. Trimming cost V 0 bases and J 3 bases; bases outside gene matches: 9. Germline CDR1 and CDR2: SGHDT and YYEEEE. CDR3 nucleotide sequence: TGTGCCAGCAGCTTGGCGGCGGGGGGTTTCCCAACAGATACGCAGTATTTT. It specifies CASSLAAGGFPTDTQYF.

CDR3 nucleotide sequence: TGTGCCAGCAGCTTAGCCGGACTAGGGGTAGATACGCAGTATTTT. Protein: CASSLAGLGVDTQYF. This chain uses TRBV7-9 with TRBJ2-3, with 7 bases fitting TRBD2. The CDR3 has 15 residues. Germline lookup yields CDR1 SEHNR and CDR2 FQNEAQ (reference sequence). V was pared by 0 bases and J by 5 bases, with 5 bases of the junction left unmatched.

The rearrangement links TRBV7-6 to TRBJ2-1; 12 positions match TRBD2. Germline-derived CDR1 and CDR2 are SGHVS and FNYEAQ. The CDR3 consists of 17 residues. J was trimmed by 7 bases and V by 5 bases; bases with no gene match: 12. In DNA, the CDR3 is TGTGCCAGCAGCCATGGGGGGCTAGCGGGGGGGCGGAATGAGCAGTTCTTC. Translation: CASSHGGLAGGRNEQFF.

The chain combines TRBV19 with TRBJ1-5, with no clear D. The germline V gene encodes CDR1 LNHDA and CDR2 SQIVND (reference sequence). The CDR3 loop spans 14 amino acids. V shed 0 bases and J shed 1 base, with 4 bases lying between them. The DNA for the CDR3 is TGTGCCAGTAGTATAGAGAGGAGCAATCAGCCCCAGCATTTT. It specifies CASSIERSNQPQHF.

CDR3 sequence (DNA): TGTGCCAGCAGCTTACGAACCAGGGGTGACACCGGGGAGCTGTTTTTT. It specifies CASSLRTRGDTGELFF. The chain uses TRBV7-8 and TRBJ2-2; D is possibly TRBD1 (6 bases). Germline-derived CDR1 and CDR2 are SGHVS and FQNEAQ. V lost 2 bases and J lost 3, with 13 bases in between. CDR3 length: 16 amino acids.

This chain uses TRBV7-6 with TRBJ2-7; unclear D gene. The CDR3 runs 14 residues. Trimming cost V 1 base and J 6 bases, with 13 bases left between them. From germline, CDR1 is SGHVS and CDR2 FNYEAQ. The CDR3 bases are TGTGCCAGCAGCTTAGTCCTGGGTACGGGCGAGCAGTACTTC. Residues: CASSLVLGTGEQYF.

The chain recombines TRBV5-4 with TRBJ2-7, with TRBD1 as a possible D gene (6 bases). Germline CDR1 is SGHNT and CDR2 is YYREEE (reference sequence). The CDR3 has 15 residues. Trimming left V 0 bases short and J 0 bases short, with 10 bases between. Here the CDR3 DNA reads TGTGCCAGCAGCTTGGGGACAGCGACCTCCTACGAGCAGTACTTC. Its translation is CASSLGTATSYEQYF.

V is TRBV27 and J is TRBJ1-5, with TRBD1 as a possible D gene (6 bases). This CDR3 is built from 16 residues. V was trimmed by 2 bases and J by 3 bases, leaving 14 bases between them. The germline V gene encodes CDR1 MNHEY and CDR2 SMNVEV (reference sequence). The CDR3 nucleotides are TGTGCCAGCAGTTTAGTAAGCGGACAGTTCAATCAGCCCCAGCATTTT. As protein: CASSLVSGQFNQPQHF.

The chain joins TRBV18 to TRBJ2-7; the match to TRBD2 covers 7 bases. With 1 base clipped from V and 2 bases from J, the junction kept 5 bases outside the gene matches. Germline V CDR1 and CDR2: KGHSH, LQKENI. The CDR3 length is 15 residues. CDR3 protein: CASSPLGGSAYEQYF. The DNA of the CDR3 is TGTGCCAGCTCACCACTGGGCGGGAGTGCCTACGAGCAGTACTTC.

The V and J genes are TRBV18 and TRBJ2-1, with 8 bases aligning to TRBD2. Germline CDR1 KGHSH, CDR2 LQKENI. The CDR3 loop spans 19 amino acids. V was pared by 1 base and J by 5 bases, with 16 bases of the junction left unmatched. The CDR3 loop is CASSPLVASGGGEDNEQFF. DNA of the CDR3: TGTGCCAGCTCACCACTGGTTGCGTCGGGAGGGGGAGAGGACAATGAGCAGTTCTTC. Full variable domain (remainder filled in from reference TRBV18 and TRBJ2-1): NAGVMQNPRHLVRRRGQEARLRCSPMKGHSHVYWYRQLPEEGLKFMVYLQKENIIDESGMPKERFSAEFPKEGPSILRIQQVVRGDSAAYFCASSPLVASGGGEDNEQFFGPGTRLTVL.

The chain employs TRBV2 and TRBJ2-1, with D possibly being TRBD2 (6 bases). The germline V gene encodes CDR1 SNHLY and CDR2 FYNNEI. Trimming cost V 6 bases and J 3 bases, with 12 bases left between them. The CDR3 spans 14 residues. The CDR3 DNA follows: TGTGCCAGCAGAGATGCGACTAGCTACAATGAGCAGTTCTTC. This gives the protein CASRDATSYNEQFF.

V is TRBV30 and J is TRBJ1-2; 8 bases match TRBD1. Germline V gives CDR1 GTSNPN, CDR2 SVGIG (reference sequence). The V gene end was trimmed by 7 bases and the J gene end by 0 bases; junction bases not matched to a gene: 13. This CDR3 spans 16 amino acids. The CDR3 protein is CASRGRRFGANYGYTF. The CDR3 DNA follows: TGTGCCTCCAGGGGGCGCAGATTCGGCGCTAACTATGGCTACACCTTC.

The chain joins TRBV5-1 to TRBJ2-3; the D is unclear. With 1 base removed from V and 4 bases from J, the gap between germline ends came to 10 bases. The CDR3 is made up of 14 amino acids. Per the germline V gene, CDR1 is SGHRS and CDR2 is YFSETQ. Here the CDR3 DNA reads TGCGCCAGCAGCTTGCAACAGCTCCCAGATACGCAGTATTTT. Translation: CASSLQQLPDTQYF.

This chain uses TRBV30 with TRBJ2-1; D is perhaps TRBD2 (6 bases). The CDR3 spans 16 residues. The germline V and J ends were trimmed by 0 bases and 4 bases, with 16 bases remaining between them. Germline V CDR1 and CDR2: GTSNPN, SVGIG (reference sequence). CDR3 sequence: CAWSVLGLQVYNEQFF. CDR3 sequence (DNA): TGTGCCTGGAGTGTACTGGGACTCCAAGTATACAATGAGCAGTTCTTC.

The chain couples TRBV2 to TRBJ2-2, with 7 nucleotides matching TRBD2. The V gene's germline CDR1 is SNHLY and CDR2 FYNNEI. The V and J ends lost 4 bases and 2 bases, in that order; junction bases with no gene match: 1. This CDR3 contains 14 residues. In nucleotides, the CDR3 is TGTGCCAGCAGTGGGACTAGTAACACCGGGGAGCTGTTTTTT. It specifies CASSGTSNTGELFF.

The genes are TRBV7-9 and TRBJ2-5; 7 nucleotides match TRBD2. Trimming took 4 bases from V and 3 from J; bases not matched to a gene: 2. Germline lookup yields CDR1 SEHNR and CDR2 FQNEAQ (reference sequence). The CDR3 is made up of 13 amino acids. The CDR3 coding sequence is TGTGCCAGCAGCTCCCGGGGGGAAGAGACCCAGTACTTC. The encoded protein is CASSSRGEETQYF. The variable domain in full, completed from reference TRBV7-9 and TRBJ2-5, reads DTGVSQNPRHKITKRGQNVTFRCDPISEHNRLYWYRQTLGQGPEFLTYFQNEAQLEKSRLLSDRFSAERPKGSFSTLEIQRTEQGDSAMYLCASSSRGEETQYFGPGTRLLVL.

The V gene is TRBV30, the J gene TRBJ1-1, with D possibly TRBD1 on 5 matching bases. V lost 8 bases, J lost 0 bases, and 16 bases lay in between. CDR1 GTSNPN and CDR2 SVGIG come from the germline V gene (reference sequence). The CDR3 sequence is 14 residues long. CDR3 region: CASLRGGLNTEAFF. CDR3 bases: TGTGCCAGCCTTAGGGGCGGATTGAACACTGAAGCTTTCTTT.

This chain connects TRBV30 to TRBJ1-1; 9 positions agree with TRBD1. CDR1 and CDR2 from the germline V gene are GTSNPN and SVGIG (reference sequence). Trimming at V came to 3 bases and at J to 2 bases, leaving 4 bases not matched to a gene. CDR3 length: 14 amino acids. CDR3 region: CAWSPGQGNTEAFF. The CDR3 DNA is TGTGCCTGGAGCCCGGGACAGGGAAACACTGAAGCTTTCTTT.

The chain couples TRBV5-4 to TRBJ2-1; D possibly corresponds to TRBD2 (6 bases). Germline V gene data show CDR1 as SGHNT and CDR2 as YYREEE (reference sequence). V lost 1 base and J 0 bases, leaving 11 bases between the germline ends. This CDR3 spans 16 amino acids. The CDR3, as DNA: TGTGCCAGCAGCTTGTTTAGCGGTAGCTCCTACAATGAGCAGTTCTTC. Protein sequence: CASSLFSGSSYNEQFF.

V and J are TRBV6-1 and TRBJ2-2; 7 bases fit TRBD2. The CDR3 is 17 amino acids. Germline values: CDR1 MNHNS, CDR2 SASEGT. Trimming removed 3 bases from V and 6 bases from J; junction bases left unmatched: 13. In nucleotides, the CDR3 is TGTGCCAGCAGTGAGTTACCCGGGACTATTTCGTCCGGGGAGCTGTTTTTT. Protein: CASSELPGTISSGELFF.

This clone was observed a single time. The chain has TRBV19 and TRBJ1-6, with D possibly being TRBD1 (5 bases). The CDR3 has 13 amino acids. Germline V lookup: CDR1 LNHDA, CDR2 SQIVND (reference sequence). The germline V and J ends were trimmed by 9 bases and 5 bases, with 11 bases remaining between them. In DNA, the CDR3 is TGTGCCAGCACTGACAGCGATAATTCACCCCTCCACTTT. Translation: CASTDSDNSPLHF.

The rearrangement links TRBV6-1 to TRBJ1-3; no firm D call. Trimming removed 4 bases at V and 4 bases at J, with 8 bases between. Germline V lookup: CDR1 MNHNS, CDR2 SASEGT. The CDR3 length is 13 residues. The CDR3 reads CASSAERGNTIYF. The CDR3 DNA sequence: TGTGCCAGCAGTGCGGAGAGAGGAAACACCATATATTTT.

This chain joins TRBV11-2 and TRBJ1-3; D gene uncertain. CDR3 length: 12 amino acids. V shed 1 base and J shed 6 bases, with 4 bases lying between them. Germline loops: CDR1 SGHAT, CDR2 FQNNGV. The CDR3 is CASSLGANTIYF. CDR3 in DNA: TGTGCCAGCAGCTTAGGGGCAAACACCATATATTTT.